Described below is a single T cell receptor (beta chain) sequence and its context. What antigen it recognizes has not been identified. Per-base quality was not reported, and no clone a single base away is much larger than it. This sample is part of a study of cytomegalovirus exposure and HLA in healthy donors (dated by TCRdb to 2017 to 2019). Notes on the research overall: An earlier analysis of some 620 of the donors reported approximately 280 Gb of sequence data and 90 million to 120 million unique TCR beta sequences obtained from about 179 million T cells. The number of typed donors differed by locus: about 620-630 for A, B, C, DRB1 and DQB1; some 500 for DQA1; around 610 for DPA1; and some 450 for DPB1. In addition to the first cohort of 666 subjects, a separate validation cohort of approximately 110 different subjects was used. In a later analysis, previously published TCR beta repertoires from some 640 donors were re-analyzed and high-resolution HLA genotyping was added so that TCR occurrence patterns could be studied. Class I and class II HLA loci were covered by the typing at four-digit resolution. An earlier analysis of about 620 of the donors applied high-throughput TCR beta sequencing to assess whether each TCR beta V gene segment acted as functional or pseudogenic. Across around 400 genotyped donors of the cohort, an average of approximately 240,000 unique TCR beta nucleotide sequences per donor were sequenced, and 15% to 20% of those sequences were non-productive. The study profiled the T cell repertoires of approximately 700 subjects by immunosequencing and related them to cytomegalovirus serostatus. Donor age, sex, ethnicity and CMV serostatus were compiled alongside the repertoire data. All discovery cohort repertoires had been generated using a single sequencing platform. About 300 gigabases of sequencing data and around 80 million unique TCR sequences made up an early release that covered 640 HLA-typed donors. Because of strong linkage in the cohort, roughly five DR-DQ haplotypes were treated as single units for association and clustering. In a later genetic analysis, genome-wide SNP genotypes for about 60% of the 666 donors were used, and that subset was treated as a discovery cohort. Of the roughly 400 genotyped donors, roughly 80% were placed in the genetic ancestry cluster associated with self-reported Caucasian donors. High-throughput TCR immunosequencing, statistical association of individual TCRs with disease status, and machine learning were combined to predict cytomegalovirus infection status. Rather than using new phenotypic data, the later analysis identified candidate immune exposures from TCR beta sequences and from how often those sequences occurred across donors. The study aimed to test whether cataloging public T cell receptors could reveal signatures of past pathogen exposure. General study outcomes and caveats: For the cohort, immune exposure information was limited to CMV serostatus. A further reported finding was that TCR beta sequences accurately predicted the HLA-A and HLA-B alleles for most subjects in the first cohort. Only TCR beta chains were sequenced in this cohort, and the absence of alpha or paired-chain data limited detectable features. Over 15 rarely observed V segments, including chromosome 9 orphons, were excluded from the earlier analysis of 550 to 700 of the donors because counts were too low. The classifier was reported to diagnose cytomegalovirus status with high specificity and sensitivity in both the original and validation cohorts. A later analysis reported that several top co-occurrence clusters appeared linked to parvovirus B19, influenza, CMV and Epstein-Barr virus. A total of 164 TCR beta chains were listed by the study as associated with cytomegalovirus. A cluster of highly shared sequence variants was judged likely to represent a technical artifact of the sequencing pipeline. In a later analysis, HLA-associated TCR beta chains were found to be more clonally expanded and to have lower generation probabilities than equally common non-associated chains. In vitro tests confirmed that three of the cytomegalovirus-associated TCR beta chains recognize cytomegalovirus antigens. Sequencing depth was assumed to be roughly uniform across donors in the presence/absence analyses, though that assumption may not hold. Because some donors lacked HLA typing at each locus, the association tests relied only on the typed subset. Across donors, most TCR sequences were observed very rarely, whereas some public TCRs were present in many individuals. Compared with the approximately 670-donor mean, donors in an Asian-associated ancestry cluster had fewer N-insertions in productive TCRs, according to a later genetic analysis. Strong co-occurrence of HLA alleles, especially DR and DQ, made assigning TCR associations to individual alleles difficult. In an earlier analysis of around 500 of the donors, most TCR beta V segments appeared in productive rearrangements about 87% or about 30% of the time, broadly matching IMGT annotations. A later analysis associated about 17,000 TCR beta sequences with specific HLA alleles at a false discovery rate of 0.05. According to a later analysis, most CMV-associated TCR beta chains appeared to be HLA-restricted, and the HLA associations seemed to be driven largely by CMV exposure. A later genetic analysis associated a missense DCLRE1C variant with V-gene and J-gene trimming of TCR beta chains, and an independent cohort replicated the association. According to the authors, the approach could potentially be generalized to other disease states and immunological phenotypes. In a later analysis, TCR association rates were found to vary across HLA loci, with the most associated TCRs seen for DRB1 alleles and the fewest for HLA-C alleles. Correlated functional status among segregating V segments might reflect linkage disequilibrium, but an unknown experimental factor could not be ruled out.

The cohort consisted of 600 or so healthy bone marrow donors. Cohort members were all nominally healthy when sampled, although unrecorded immune exposures were likely present. The donor was CMV seronegative and was included in the group of about 350 seronegative cohort members. A peripheral blood sample was provided by each donor, and peripheral blood mononuclear cells were used for TCR beta sequencing. The Qiagen DNeasy Blood Extraction Kit was used to extract genomic DNA from the blood cell samples. The receptor library was made with the immunoSEQ multiplex PCR assay. The multiplex PCR relied on a mix of 60 forward primers for TCR Vbeta segments and 13 reverse primers for TCR Jbeta segments. The CDR3 region of rearranged TCR beta genes was amplified from genomic DNA with a multiplex PCR assay. The amplified TCR beta libraries were sequenced on the Illumina HiSeq System as 87-base-pair reads. Per the authors' processing: In a later analysis, tens of millions of unique TCR beta chains were counted across the 666 repertoires, and approximately 9.9 million of these chains were shared by at least two donors. To remove PCR and sequencing errors, raw reads were error-corrected and collapsed into unique sequences using a nearest-neighbor algorithm that merged closely related sequences. Alignment of CDR3 sequences to IMGT reference sequences was used to assign V, D and J gene segments. For a sequence to be retained, at least a six-nucleotide match to both a V gene segment and a J gene segment was required. A rearrangement counted as productive if the CDR3 had no stop codons and remained in frame with V and J, and every other rearrangement counted as non-productive. CDR3 was defined according to IMGT convention as the region running from the second conserved V-encoded cysteine to the conserved J-encoded phenylalanine. The earlier analysis of about 590 of the donors excluded sequences that lacked an unambiguous match to a single V gene segment. An earlier analysis of fewer than 750 of the donors classified V segments as functional when productive rearrangements were above 56.7% and as segregating when the standard deviation between donors was above 5%. A statistical classification framework was developed to diagnose cytomegalovirus status using the catalog of TCR beta chain sequences. A later analysis assigned V and J genes by comparing TCR nucleotide sequences with IMGT/GENE-DB human TR gene sequences. Using the TCRdist pipeline, a later analysis assigned CDR3 sequences along with most-parsimonious VDJ recombination scenarios. In a later analysis, every TCR beta chain was defined by the combination of its CDR3 amino acid sequence and its V-gene family, and reads without a unique V-gene family were dropped. As a way to deal with suspected cross-contamination and a sequencing artifact, a later analysis dropped 500 to 700 nucleotide sequences that were highly shared and had low generation probability. For each public chain, a later analysis derived a clonal expansion index from normalized ranks of inferred template counts within each repertoire. A later analysis computed generation probabilities with a VDJ recombination model fitted to out-of-frame rearrangements, and checked the results against IGoR. In a later analysis, hypergeometric tests were used to score TCR-TCR, TCR-HLA and TCR-CMV co-occurrence, with a repertoire-size bias correction applied to TCR pairs. To estimate false discovery rates, a later analysis permuted the HLA or CMV assignments 20 times. A later analysis grouped co-occurring TCRs with DBSCAN, adding TCRdist sequence similarity when clustering within HLA-allele-positive subsets. Repertoires with fewer than 30,000 or more than 120,000 public chains, plus five repertoires with anomalous nucleotide sharing, were excluded from co-occurrence clustering. TCRdb holds this immuneACCESS table with in-frame rearrangements only. Some clones are missing; in checked studies, unresolved V genes explain under half, and the rest has no known cause. That table is the source of V, J and clone size, and D and trimming were worked out from the DNA. This sample lists roughly 150,000 clones; less than 90% were detected once. The top ten clones comprise around 0.97% of the sample.

The sequenced sample consisted of PBMCs. This TCR derives from a man in his thirties or forties in good health and CMV-seronegative.

The bases read TGTGCCAGTAGTGGACCTCGGGACTCCGGGGCAGATACGCAGTATTTT. Its protein product is CASSGPRDSGADTQYF. The rearranged chain carries TRBV19 and TRBJ2-3; TRBD2 is a possible D gene, resting on 6 matching bases. The CDR3 runs 16 residues from the cysteine to the phenylalanine. Only the CDR3 part of the read is kept: 48 bases, read in frame from the first base. As encoded in the germline V gene (reference sequence), CDR1 is LNHDA while CDR2 is SQIVND. The junction carries 19 bases between V and J, which are trimmed by 5 bases and 4 bases respectively.